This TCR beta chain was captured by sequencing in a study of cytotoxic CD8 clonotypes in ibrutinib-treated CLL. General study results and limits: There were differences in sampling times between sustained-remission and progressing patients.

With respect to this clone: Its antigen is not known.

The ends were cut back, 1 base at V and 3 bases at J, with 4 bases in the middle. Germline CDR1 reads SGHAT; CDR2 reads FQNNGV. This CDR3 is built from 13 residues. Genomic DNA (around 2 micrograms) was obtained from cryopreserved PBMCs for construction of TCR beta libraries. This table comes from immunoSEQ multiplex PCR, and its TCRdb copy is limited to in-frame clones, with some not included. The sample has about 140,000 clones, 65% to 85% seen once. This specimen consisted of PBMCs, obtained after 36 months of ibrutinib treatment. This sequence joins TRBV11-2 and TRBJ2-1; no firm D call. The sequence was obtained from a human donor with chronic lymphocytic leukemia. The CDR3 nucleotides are TGTGCCAGCAGCTTAGTTAACTACAATGAGCAGTTCTTC. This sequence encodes CASSLVNYNEQFF.